These T cell receptor beta chains were read from a single sample in a study of blood T cells in healthy people across ages. Each CDR3 protein gets one entry after TCRdb re-called the 5' RACE reads with MiXCR. The top ten hold 15% to 17% of the sample, which has approximately 700,000 distinct CDR3 sequences, about 32% seen once. The specimen sequenced was blood. The receptors were sampled from a woman aged 80 or over in good health. Both conserved end residues are part of each CDR3. Each record gives: J gene, D gene, V gene, clone size, CDR3 DNA, CDR3 protein. A D gene is named only where the DNA matches it firmly. Not all rows give a size; the values are once, few, many and, for expanded clones, a class.

TRBJ1-2,.,TRBV20-1,many,TGCAGTGCTAGTTTCGGACAGAACTATGGCTACACCTTC,CSASFGQNYGYTF
TRBJ1-6,TRBD1,TRBV6-5,few,TGTGCCAGCAGTTCACAGGGGGCGAGGAATTCCCCCCCCCACTTT,CASSSQGARNSPPHF
TRBJ2-5,TRBD2,TRBV5-1,.,TGCGCCAGCAGCTGGACGACTGGCGGGAGAAGGGAGCAGTACTTC,CASSWTTGGRREQYF
TRBJ1-1,.,TRBV30,.,TGTGCCTGGAGACAAGACACTGAAGCTTTCTTT,CAWRQDTEAFF
TRBJ2-7,.,TRBV29-1,.,TGCAGCGTTGAAGATCGACAGCAACACTACGAGCAGTACTTC,CSVEDRQQHYEQYF
TRBJ2-2,.,TRBV12-3/TRBV12-4,.,TGTGCCAGCAGTTTTTCGGCGGGACAGAACACCGGGGAGCTGTTTTTT,CASSFSAGQNTGELFF
TRBJ1-5,.,TRBV28,many,TGTGCCAGCAGTTTAGGGCTCTCGGGGGAGAATCAGCCCCAGCATTTT,CASSLGLSGENQPQHF
TRBJ2-5,TRBD2,TRBV6-1,many,TGTGCCAGCAGTGAAGCACGGGGGGACCTGCGAGAGACCCAGTACTTC,CASSEARGDLRETQYF
TRBJ2-3,.,TRBV2,.,TGTGCCAGCAAGCAGCTAGTTGCGAGCACAGATACGCAGTATTTT,CASKQLVASTDTQYF
TRBJ1-4,TRBD1,TRBV5-1,.,TGCGCCAGCACGGAATTGGGACAGACAAATGAAAAACTGTTTTTT,CASTELGQTNEKLFF
TRBJ2-7,TRBD2,TRBV6-1,many,TGTGCCAGCAGTGCCCCAACTAGCGGGGTTCCCTACGAGCAGTACTTC,CASSAPTSGVPYEQYF
TRBJ1-4,.,TRBV15,.,TGTGCCACTTCAGGAGGGGGGGCAACTAATGAAAAACTGTTTTTT,CATSGGGATNEKLFF
TRBJ1-2,.,TRBV6-2/TRBV6-3,many,TGTGCCAGCAGTTACCAGCGGATGAACTATGGCTACACCTTC,CASSYQRMNYGYTF
TRBJ2-3,.,TRBV9,many,TGTGCCAGCAGCGTAAGTCTTACCACAGATACGCAGTATTTT,CASSVSLTTDTQYF
TRBJ1-1,.,TRBV12-3/TRBV12-4,many,TGTGCCAGCACCACGCTACAGGGCGCTGAAGCTTTCTTT,CASTTLQGAEAFF
TRBJ2-5,TRBD2,TRBV20-1,many,TGCAGTGCTTCTAGCGGGGCCTCTCCAGAGACCCAGTACTTC,CSASSGASPETQYF
TRBJ1-2,.,TRBV7-2,many,TGTGCCAGCAGCTTAGAGCATGCGGGTCGAGGCTATGGCTACACCTTC,CASSLEHAGRGYGYTF
TRBJ1-1,.,TRBV6-5,.,TGTGCCAGCAGGGCGGGACAGAACACTGAAGCTTTCTTT,CASRAGQNTEAFF
TRBJ2-3,.,TRBV12-3/TRBV12-4,.,TGTGCCAGCAGTAGACGGCGGGGAACCATCACAGATACGCAGTATTTT,CASSRRRGTITDTQYF
TRBJ2-3,TRBD2,TRBV5-1,.,TGCGCCAGCAGCTTGGCCGGGGCGGGGGGCCGGGATACGCAGTATTTT,CASSLAGAGGRDTQYF
TRBJ2-3,TRBD1,TRBV5-6,.,TGTGCCAGCAGCTTTGGGACAGGGACTTATGCGGCTACGCAGTATTTT,CASSFGTGTYAATQYF
TRBJ2-7,.,TRBV12-3/TRBV12-4,few,TGTGCCAGCAGTTTTGGGGGAAGCAGGATGCACGAGCAGTACTTC,CASSFGGSRMHEQYF
TRBJ2-4,.,TRBV7-8,few,TGTGCCAGCAGCTTAGGGTCAGACATTCAGTACTTC,CASSLGSDIQYF